This T cell receptor (beta chain) was sequenced during a study of cytomegalovirus exposure and HLA in healthy donors. Study as a whole: A data release that came early held roughly 90 million unique TCRs from HLA-typed donors. Findings of the study overall: Later analysis indicated greater clonal expansion among HLA-associated TCR beta chains than among equally common other chains. Within a later analysis, the majority of CMV-associated TCR beta chains appeared HLA-restricted.

Germline V gene sequence: CDR1 SGHAT, CDR2 FQNNGV. Trimming pared 1 base from V and 1 base from J, leaving 10 bases between. This CDR3 region has 16 residues. This clone was seen a single time. What it recognizes is unknown. Samples came from healthy bone marrow donors. Primers included in the PCR were 60 Vbeta and 13 Jbeta primers. Produced via immunoSEQ multiplex PCR; TCRdb's table is partial and in-frame only. In the table there are about 300,000 clones, 86% of which are singletons. The chain is built from TRBV11-2 and TRBJ2-2; D might be TRBD1 (6 bases). The clonotype was recovered from a man aged 35-49 years in good health and CMV-seropositive. Sequencing was done on a sample of PBMCs. CDR3 DNA sequence: TGTGCCAGCAGCTTAGTTAAGGGACAGAACACCGGGGAGCTGTTTTTT. Protein: CASSLVKGQNTGELFF.